This T cell receptor (beta chain) was documented in a study of shared clonotypes between healthy human individuals. Assay used: immunoSEQ multiplex PCR; TCRdb lists only in-frame clones, some missing. The sample yields 2 million to 2.5 million clones, 80% to 95% seen once. Trimming took 1 base from V and 5 from J, leaving 13 bases between them. CDR1 and CDR2 (germline): SGHNT, YYREEE (reference sequence). The CDR3 has 14 amino acids. The TCR was taken from a man between 18 and 29 years old in good health. Some clones in this sample may be carry-over from other donors' samples. Sequenced sample: naive CD4+ T cells from PBMCs. Subset here: CD45RA+ positively selected. The chain has TRBV5-4 and TRBJ2-7, with D perhaps TRBD1 (6 bases). The chain's CDR3 is CASSLLQGNHEQYF. The CDR3 bases are TGTGCCAGCAGCTTGCTTCAGGGGAACCACGAGCAGTACTTC.